Listed below are T cell receptor beta chains from one sample, sequenced in a study of response to subunit inactivated influenza vaccine. TCRdb reprocessed the RT-PCR reads via MiXCR and lists one record per CDR3 protein. The table includes about half a million distinct CDR3 sequences, approximately 11% detected once. Sequenced here: PBMCs from blood, sampled about 6 weeks after vaccination. The receptors derive from a man aged 45-60 years who received an inactivated influenza vaccine. Each CDR3 is given without its conserved first and last residue. A D gene is named only where the DNA matches it firmly.

D	J	V	CDR3
-	TRBJ2-3	TRBV15	ATSRDRSGTDTQY
TRBD2	TRBJ2-7	TRBV18	ASSPPMAGGPHEQY
TRBD1	TRBJ1-2	TRBV7-6	ASSLGQRGGGYT
-	TRBJ2-5	TRBV28	ASTSGSWGETQY
-	TRBJ2-3	TRBV7-2	ASSLGLPSTDTQY
-	TRBJ2-1	TRBV28	ASSYGAGNEQF
-	TRBJ2-1	TRBV29-1	SVAHRQINNEQF
TRBD2	TRBJ2-1	TRBV7-9	ASRGLAGAGEQF
TRBD2	TRBJ2-1	TRBV20-1	SAREGLAGYNEQF
-	TRBJ2-5	TRBV9	ASSSGTATQETQY
-	TRBJ2-5	TRBV20-1	SALRTVPQETQY
-	TRBJ2-1	TRBV2	ASRIEVLYNEQF
TRBD1	TRBJ2-7	TRBV12-3/TRBV12-4	ASSKQTGGSYEQY
-	TRBJ2-3	TRBV6-1	ASSVRRGGTDTQY
TRBD1	TRBJ2-3	TRBV5-6	ASSYRDRFADTQY
TRBD1	TRBJ2-2	TRBV30	AWRGQGAGELF
-	TRBJ1-2	TRBV2	ASSVMVTATAGYT
-	TRBJ1-5	TRBV19	ASSDFRGSNQPQH
TRBD2	TRBJ2-5	TRBV24-1	ATSDKLAGAGQETQY
-	TRBJ2-1	TRBV7-6	ASSLWESVDNEQF
-	TRBJ2-7	TRBV5-6	ASSLLSGEQY
-	TRBJ1-2	TRBV29-1	SVGNYGYT
-	TRBJ2-5	TRBV5-1	ASTILGTPQETQY
TRBD2	TRBJ2-7	TRBV20-1	SASDLAGLNEQY
-	TRBJ2-7	TRBV20-1	SARWAGSTYEQY
-	TRBJ2-5	TRBV7-2	ASRLGGETQY
-	TRBJ2-1	TRBV5-4	ASSLMSHEQF
-	TRBJ1-1	TRBV2	ASNRNTEAF
-	TRBJ2-5	TRBV27	ASSSIGLETQY
TRBD1	TRBJ1-4	TRBV25-1	ASSPNRGRGAKLF
-	TRBJ2-7	TRBV12-3/TRBV12-4	ASSAGTEPYEQY
-	TRBJ2-7	TRBV12-3/TRBV12-4	ASSLWGVSSYEQY
TRBD2	TRBJ2-7	TRBV28	ASSLIPGGTYEQY
-	TRBJ2-7	TRBV5-1	ASSLERGATYEQY
-	TRBJ1-2	TRBV7-2	ASSLEPERGNYGYT
TRBD1	TRBJ2-7	TRBV6-5	ASSSGQGVYEQY
-	TRBJ2-4	TRBV29-1	SVFSRLSKNIQY